The rows below give T cell receptor beta chains drawn from one sample of a study of cytomegalovirus exposure and HLA in healthy donors. TCRdb's copy holds only in-frame clones and misses some; the assay was immunoSEQ multiplex PCR. The repertoire consists of 90,000 to 110,000 clones, with less than 80% occurring once and the leading ten covering 7.7%. The sample was PBMCs. These receptors all stem from a woman aged 45-65 years in good health and CMV-seropositive. The CDR3 runs from the conserved cysteine through the conserved F or W. The order of the fields is clone size, D gene, V gene, J gene, CDR3 protein, CDR3 DNA. D genes are given only for firm matches. For some rows the clone size is stated as once, few or many, or as a class when expanded; others skip it.

abundance: few
d_gene: -
v_gene: TRBV2
j_gene: TRBJ2-7
CDR3aa: CASGYYTVTSSYEQYF
CDR3nt: TGTGCCAGCGGGTACTACACAGTGACTAGCTCCTACGAGCAGTACTTC

abundance: once
d_gene: -
v_gene: TRBV4-3
j_gene: TRBJ2-1
CDR3aa: CASSQDTGQYNEQFF
CDR3nt: TGCGCCAGCAGCCAAGATACCGGACAGTACAATGAGCAGTTCTTC

abundance: few
d_gene: TRBD1
v_gene: TRBV19
j_gene: TRBJ1-2
CDR3aa: CASSIDRQDRGNYGYTF
CDR3nt: TGTGCCAGTAGTATAGATCGACAGGACAGGGGGAACTATGGCTACACCTTC

abundance: -
d_gene: TRBD1
v_gene: TRBV9
j_gene: TRBJ1-2
CDR3aa: CASSHPDRETHGYTF
CDR3nt: TGTGCCAGCAGCCACCCTGACAGGGAGACCCATGGCTACACCTTC

abundance: -
d_gene: TRBD1
v_gene: TRBV5-1
j_gene: TRBJ2-5
CDR3aa: CASNRDREGETQYF
CDR3nt: TGCGCCAGCAACAGGGACAGGGAGGGAGAGACCCAGTACTTC

abundance: -
d_gene: TRBD1
v_gene: TRBV5-6
j_gene: TRBJ1-1
CDR3aa: CASSPGTGRKGVGTEAFF
CDR3nt: TGTGCCAGCAGCCCCGGGACAGGGCGTAAGGGGGTTGGCACTGAAGCTTTCTTT

abundance: -
d_gene: TRBD2
v_gene: TRBV18
j_gene: TRBJ2-4
CDR3aa: CASSPPGTSGAKNIQYF
CDR3nt: TGTGCCAGCTCACCACCAGGGACTAGCGGGGCCAAAAACATTCAGTACTTC

abundance: once
d_gene: -
v_gene: TRBV7-2
j_gene: TRBJ2-2
CDR3aa: CASSLYRVNGELFF
CDR3nt: TGTGCCAGCAGCTTATACAGGGTTAACGGGGAGCTGTTTTTT

abundance: -
d_gene: TRBD2
v_gene: TRBV5-1
j_gene: TRBJ2-7
CDR3aa: CASSLGTRTYEQYF
CDR3nt: TGCGCCAGCAGCTTGGGGACTAGAACCTACGAGCAGTACTTC

abundance: -
d_gene: -
v_gene: TRBV6-1
j_gene: TRBJ1-2
CDR3aa: CASSEGGPLYGYTF
CDR3nt: TGTGCCAGCAGTGAAGGGGGGCCCCTCTATGGCTACACCTTC

abundance: -
d_gene: -
v_gene: TRBV4-1
j_gene: TRBJ2-1
CDR3aa: CASSYPGDEQFF
CDR3nt: TGCGCCAGCAGCTACCCGGGGGATGAGCAGTTCTTC

abundance: -
d_gene: TRBD1
v_gene: TRBV27
j_gene: TRBJ1-3
CDR3aa: CASSSLRRDSSGNTIYF
CDR3nt: TGTGCCAGCAGTTCCCTCAGAAGGGACAGCTCTGGAAACACCATATATTTT

abundance: -
d_gene: TRBD1
v_gene: TRBV9
j_gene: TRBJ1-2
CDR3aa: CASSASPDRAHGYTF
CDR3nt: TGTGCCAGCAGCGCTAGCCCGGACAGGGCCCATGGCTACACCTTC

abundance: few
d_gene: TRBD1
v_gene: TRBV7-9
j_gene: TRBJ2-7
CDR3aa: CASSLGRQGAHEQYF
CDR3nt: TGTGCCAGCAGCTTAGGACGGCAGGGGGCCCACGAGCAGTACTTC

abundance: -
d_gene: -
v_gene: TRBV7-2
j_gene: TRBJ2-2
CDR3aa: CASSLEGLGRGVTGELFF
CDR3nt: TGTGCCAGCAGCTTAGAGGGGTTGGGCAGGGGGGTCACCGGGGAGCTGTTTTTT

abundance: -
d_gene: TRBD1
v_gene: TRBV6-6
j_gene: TRBJ1-1
CDR3aa: CASSYSGDTGVAFF
CDR3nt: TGTGCCAGCAGTTACTCGGGGGATACAGGGGTGGCTTTCTTT

abundance: few
d_gene: -
v_gene: TRBV5-1
j_gene: TRBJ2-5
CDR3aa: CASSLGGQETQYF
CDR3nt: TGCGCCAGCAGCTTGGGAGGGCAAGAGACCCAGTACTTC

abundance: once
d_gene: TRBD1
v_gene: TRBV7-8
j_gene: TRBJ2-7
CDR3aa: CASSRILQGARNEQYF
CDR3nt: TGTGCCAGCAGCAGAATACTTCAGGGGGCGAGGAACGAGCAGTACTTC

abundance: -
d_gene: -
v_gene: TRBV7-9
j_gene: TRBJ1-2
CDR3aa: CASSLVGGYGYTF
CDR3nt: TGTGCCAGCAGCTTAGTGGGGGGCTATGGCTACACCTTC

abundance: -
d_gene: -
v_gene: TRBV7-2
j_gene: TRBJ1-5
CDR3aa: CASSFTGGNQPQHF
CDR3nt: TGTGCCAGCAGCTTTACTGGGGGGAATCAGCCCCAGCATTTT

abundance: few
d_gene: -
v_gene: TRBV7-2
j_gene: TRBJ1-2
CDR3aa: CASSIDGLAGYTF
CDR3nt: TGTGCCAGCAGCATCGACGGACTTGCTGGCTACACCTTC

abundance: few
d_gene: TRBD2
v_gene: TRBV12-5
j_gene: TRBJ2-3
CDR3aa: CASGLLRTSEVGYTQYF
CDR3nt: TGTGCTAGTGGTTTGCTCCGGACTAGCGAGGTTGGATATACGCAGTATTTT

abundance: -
d_gene: TRBD1
v_gene: TRBV29-1
j_gene: TRBJ2-7
CDR3aa: CSGGTGAPYEQYF
CDR3nt: TGCAGCGGAGGGACAGGGGCCCCCTACGAGCAGTACTTC

abundance: -
d_gene: TRBD1
v_gene: TRBV5-4
j_gene: TRBJ1-2
CDR3aa: CASSLRTGEKDGYTF
CDR3nt: TGTGCCAGCAGCCTACGGACAGGGGAGAAGGATGGCTACACCTTC

abundance: -
d_gene: TRBD2
v_gene: TRBV7-9
j_gene: TRBJ2-3
CDR3aa: CASSLVLAGPDTQYF
CDR3nt: TGTGCCAGCAGCTTAGTACTAGCGGGGCCCGATACGCAGTATTTT

abundance: once
d_gene: -
v_gene: TRBV10-3
j_gene: TRBJ2-1
CDR3aa: CAIRTPGVDEQFF
CDR3nt: TGTGCCATCAGGACCCCAGGGGTCGATGAGCAGTTCTTC

abundance: -
d_gene: TRBD2
v_gene: TRBV9
j_gene: TRBJ2-6
CDR3aa: CASSVGGLATGANGLTF
CDR3nt: TGTGCCAGCAGCGTAGGGGGACTAGCGACTGGGGCCAACGGCCTGACTTTC

abundance: -
d_gene: -
v_gene: TRBV28
j_gene: TRBJ2-7
CDR3aa: CASSYRGSRDEQYF
CDR3nt: TGTGCCAGCAGTTATCGGGGGTCAAGGGACGAGCAGTACTTC

abundance: -
d_gene: -
v_gene: TRBV5-1
j_gene: TRBJ2-1
CDR3aa: CASSPWDRGGDNEQFF
CDR3nt: TGCGCCAGCAGCCCGTGGGATAGGGGTGGCGACAATGAGCAGTTCTTC

abundance: -
d_gene: TRBD1
v_gene: TRBV7-9
j_gene: TRBJ2-5
CDR3aa: CASSPPPQGAKEETQYF
CDR3nt: TGTGCCAGCAGCCCCCCTCCGCAGGGGGCGAAGGAAGAGACCCAGTACTTC

abundance: -
d_gene: -
v_gene: TRBV4-3
j_gene: TRBJ1-1
CDR3aa: CASSQDSAENTEAFF
CDR3nt: TGCGCCAGCAGCCAAGATAGCGCAGAGAACACTGAAGCTTTCTTT

abundance: -
d_gene: TRBD1
v_gene: TRBV18
j_gene: TRBJ1-3
CDR3aa: CASSTLPGTDSGNTIYF
CDR3nt: TGTGCCAGCTCAACACTTCCGGGGACAGACTCTGGAAACACCATATATTTT

abundance: -
d_gene: -
v_gene: TRBV4-3
j_gene: TRBJ1-2
CDR3aa: CASSQAAQVMRDYGYTF
CDR3nt: TGCGCCAGCAGCCAAGCCGCCCAGGTCATGCGGGACTATGGCTACACCTTC

abundance: few
d_gene: -
v_gene: TRBV4-2
j_gene: TRBJ2-5
CDR3aa: CASSQEGGAGETQYF
CDR3nt: TGTGCCAGCAGCCAAGAGGGTGGGGCAGGGGAGACCCAGTACTTC

abundance: -
d_gene: TRBD2
v_gene: TRBV7-3
j_gene: TRBJ2-3
CDR3aa: CASSFQTSGGGDTQYF
CDR3nt: TGTGCCAGCAGCTTCCAAACTAGCGGGGGGGGAGATACGCAGTATTTT

abundance: -
d_gene: -
v_gene: TRBV10-3
j_gene: TRBJ2-7
CDR3aa: CAISPLQGRSYEQYF
CDR3nt: TGTGCCATCAGTCCGTTACAGGGTAGATCCTACGAGCAGTACTTC

abundance: -
d_gene: -
v_gene: TRBV19
j_gene: TRBJ2-7
CDR3aa: CASITGGAGVVYEQYF
CDR3nt: TGTGCCAGTATCACGGGGGGCGCAGGGGTAGTATACGAGCAGTACTTC

abundance: few
d_gene: TRBD2
v_gene: TRBV25-1
j_gene: TRBJ2-7
CDR3aa: CASILLLGGRPYEQYF
CDR3nt: TGTGCCAGCATCCTCTTACTGGGCGGGAGGCCTTACGAGCAGTACTTC

abundance: -
d_gene: TRBD1
v_gene: TRBV25-1
j_gene: TRBJ2-7
CDR3aa: CASSAWDRGRQTVNEQYF
CDR3nt: TGTGCCAGCAGTGCCTGGGACAGGGGGCGCCAAACGGTAAACGAGCAGTACTTC

abundance: -
d_gene: TRBD2
v_gene: TRBV6-1
j_gene: TRBJ2-3
CDR3aa: CAISVETSPLGTQYF
CDR3nt: TGTGCCATCAGTGTCGAGACTAGCCCCCTGGGTACGCAGTATTTT

abundance: once
d_gene: -
v_gene: TRBV5-5
j_gene: TRBJ1-5
CDR3aa: CASSWAGGEGQPQHF
CDR3nt: TGTGCCAGCAGCTGGGCTGGTGGGGAGGGACAGCCCCAGCATTTT

abundance: -
d_gene: -
v_gene: TRBV5-6
j_gene: TRBJ1-5
CDR3aa: CASSLDRDQPQHF
CDR3nt: TGTGCCAGCAGCTTGGACAGGGACCAGCCCCAGCATTTT

abundance: -
d_gene: -
v_gene: TRBV6-5
j_gene: TRBJ1-2
CDR3aa: CASSSLGGGDYGYTF
CDR3nt: TGTGCCAGCAGTTCCCTCGGGGGAGGAGACTATGGCTACACCTTC

abundance: -
d_gene: -
v_gene: TRBV14
j_gene: TRBJ2-3
CDR3aa: CASSLTDFSTQYF
CDR3nt: TGTGCCAGCAGCCTTACGGACTTCAGTACGCAGTATTTT

abundance: -
d_gene: -
v_gene: TRBV7-9
j_gene: TRBJ2-7
CDR3aa: CSSSSALVSYEQYF
CDR3nt: TGTTCCAGCAGCTCGGCCCTAGTCTCCTACGAGCAGTACTTC

abundance: -
d_gene: TRBD1
v_gene: TRBV19
j_gene: TRBJ1-2
CDR3aa: CASRPSGTGAGGYTF
CDR3nt: TGTGCCAGTAGACCATCCGGGACAGGGGCAGGTGGCTACACCTTC

abundance: -
d_gene: TRBD1
v_gene: TRBV2
j_gene: TRBJ1-2
CDR3aa: CASSGTGVIYTF
CDR3nt: TGTGCCAGCAGTGGGACAGGGGTGATCTACACCTTC

abundance: -
d_gene: TRBD2
v_gene: TRBV7-2
j_gene: TRBJ2-5
CDR3aa: CASSSLRGGDQETQYF
CDR3nt: TGTGCCAGCAGCTCGCTACGCGGGGGGGACCAAGAGACCCAGTACTTC